This TCR beta chain originates from a study of T cells in Graves' hyperthyroidism and ophthalmopathy. Study summary: Peripheral blood was taken when the disease was first diagnosed, before any treatment began.

This clonotype was found a few times. Template material for amplifying TCR beta CDR3 regions consisted of RNA transcripts. The TCR CDR3 was amplified in a first-round RT-PCR using the HTBI primer set. From the multiplex PCR reads, TCRdb called clonotypes with MiXCR, one entry per CDR3 protein. The top ten hold under 30% of the sample, which has 300,000 to 400,000 distinct CDR3 sequences, around 14% seen once. The PBMCs were sourced from fresh peripheral blood (about 9.7 ml). CDR1 and CDR2 from the germline V gene are MNHEY and SMNVEV (reference sequence). Trimming took 3 bases from V and 13 from J, leaving 16 bases between them. The CDR3 totals 14 residues.

The specimen sequenced was blood. This receptor was obtained from a woman under 40 with Graves' hyperthyroidism. The V call is TRBV27, the J call TRBJ1-6; a possible D gene is TRBD1 (6 bases). In DNA form, the CDR3 reads TGTGCCAGCAGTTTCGGGCAGGGGACGGGTCCCCTCCACTTT. It encodes CASSFGQGTGPLHF.